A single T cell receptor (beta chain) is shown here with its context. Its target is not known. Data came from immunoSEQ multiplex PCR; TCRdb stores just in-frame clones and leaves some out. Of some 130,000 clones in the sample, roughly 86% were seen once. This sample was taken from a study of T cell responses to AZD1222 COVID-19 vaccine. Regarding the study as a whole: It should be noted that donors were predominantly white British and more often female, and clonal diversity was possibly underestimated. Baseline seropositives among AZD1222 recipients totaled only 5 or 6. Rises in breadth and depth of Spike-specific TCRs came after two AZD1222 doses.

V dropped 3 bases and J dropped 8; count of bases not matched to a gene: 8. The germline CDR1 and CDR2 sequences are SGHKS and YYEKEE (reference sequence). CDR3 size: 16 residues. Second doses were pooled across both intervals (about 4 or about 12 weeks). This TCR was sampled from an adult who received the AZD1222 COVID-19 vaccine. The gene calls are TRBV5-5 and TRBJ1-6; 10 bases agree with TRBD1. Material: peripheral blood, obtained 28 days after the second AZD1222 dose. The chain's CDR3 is CASSSLTGTGDSPLHF. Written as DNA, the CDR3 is TGTGCCAGCAGCTCTCTTACCGGGACAGGGGATTCACCCCTCCACTTT.